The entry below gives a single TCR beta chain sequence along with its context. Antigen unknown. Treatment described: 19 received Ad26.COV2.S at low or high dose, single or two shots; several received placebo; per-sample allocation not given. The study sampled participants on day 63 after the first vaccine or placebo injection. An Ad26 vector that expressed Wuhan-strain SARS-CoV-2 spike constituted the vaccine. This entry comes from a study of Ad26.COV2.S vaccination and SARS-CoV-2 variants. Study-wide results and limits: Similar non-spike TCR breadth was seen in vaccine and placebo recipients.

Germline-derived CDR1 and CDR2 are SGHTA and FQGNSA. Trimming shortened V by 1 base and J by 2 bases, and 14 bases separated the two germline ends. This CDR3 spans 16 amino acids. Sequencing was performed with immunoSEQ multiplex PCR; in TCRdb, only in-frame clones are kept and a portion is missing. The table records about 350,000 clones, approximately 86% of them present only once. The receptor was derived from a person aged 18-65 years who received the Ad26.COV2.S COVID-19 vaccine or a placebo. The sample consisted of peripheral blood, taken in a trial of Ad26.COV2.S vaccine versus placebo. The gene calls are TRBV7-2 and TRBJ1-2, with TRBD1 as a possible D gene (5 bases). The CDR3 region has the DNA TGTGCCAGCAGCTTAGGTGTACGGGGCCGGAACTATGGCTACACCTTC. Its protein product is CASSLGVRGRNYGYTF. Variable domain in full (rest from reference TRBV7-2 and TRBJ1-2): GAGVSQSPSNKVTEKGKDVELRCDPISGHTALYWYRQSLGQGLEFLIYFQGNSAPDKSGLPSDRFSAERTGGSVSTLTIQRTQQEDSAVYLCASSLGVRGRNYGYTFGSGTRLTVV.